This T cell receptor beta chain appears in the sequencing data of a study of CXCR3-negative and CXCR3-positive naive CD8 T cells. With respect to this clonotype: The target antigen is unknown.

This CDR3 has 12 amino acids. The germline V gene encodes CDR1 MNHEY and CDR2 SVGEGT. Study-wide results and limits: Sequencing showed both naive subsets with comparably high diversity, and memory CD8+ cells much lower. Researchers report that CXCR3-positive naive cells carry more hydrophobic TRB CDR3s than CXCR3-negative naive cells.

The study made its TRB cDNA libraries by 5' RACE, adding UMI labels. TCRdb re-called the 5' RACE reads; one entry per CDR3 protein, DNA not given. Recorded for this sample: tens of thousands of distinct CDR3 sequences. Sequenced sample: naive CXCR3+ CD8+ T cells from blood. Subset reported: CD45RO-CCR7+CD27+CD95- naive CD8+ T cells expressing CXCR3 (TNR3+). This TCR derives from a human donor in good health. Some clones in this sample may be carry-over from other donors' samples. This chain joins TRBV6-2 or TRBV6-3 and TRBJ2-1. The CDR3 sequence is CASSIILNEQFF.